Presented here are 8 T cell receptor beta chains from one specimen sequenced in a study of blood T cell repertoires in COVID-19. Profiling relied on immunoSEQ multiplex PCR, and the TCRdb table lists in-frame clones only, not all of them. The sample gives around 150,000 clones, roughly nine tenths of which show up once; 3% to 3.5% is in the top ten. Sequenced: peripheral blood. The receptor source for this set is a woman aged 60 to 75 with active COVID-19.

The chain couples TRBV5-1 to TRBJ2-7; a weak D match, TRBD2 (5 bases). The germline V and J ends were trimmed by 2 bases and 1 base, with 7 bases remaining between them. This CDR3 comprises 13 residues. CDR1 is SGHRS and CDR2 is YFSETQ in the germline V gene. CDR3 in DNA: TGCGCCAGCAGCTTACTAGGGTCCTACGAGCAGTACTTC. Translation: CASSLLGSYEQYF.

The chain recombines TRBV28 with TRBJ2-1; 8 positions agree with TRBD1. Germline V gene sequence: CDR1 MDHEN, CDR2 SYDVKM. There are 17 residues in the CDR3. The trim removed 4 bases at V and 0 bases at J, leaving 8 bases unmatched. This CDR3 reads CASSSTGQGNSYNEQFF. CDR3 DNA: TGTGCCAGCAGTTCCACCGGACAGGGAAACTCCTACAATGAGCAGTTCTTC.

The CDR3 loop reads CASSMRPGSGEQFF. DNA for the CDR3: TGTGCCAGTAGTATGCGACCAGGTTCTGGTGAGCAGTTCTTC. V usage is TRBV19 and J usage is TRBJ2-1; D gene unclear. V was trimmed by 3 bases and J by 9 bases, leaving 15 bases between them. CDR3 length equals 14 residues. The germline CDR1 and CDR2 sequences are LNHDA and SQIVND (reference sequence).

The chain has TRBV5-1 and TRBJ2-3, with 7 bases aligning to TRBD1. Trimming at V came to 2 bases and at J to 4 bases, leaving 7 bases not matched to a gene. Germline loops: CDR1 SGHRS, CDR2 YFSETQ. This CDR3 is 15 amino acids long. Here the CDR3 DNA reads TGCGCCAGCAGCTTTCAAGGGGGCAGAGCAGATACGCAGTATTTT. Translated, it gives CASSFQGGRADTQYF.

This clone was found once. The gene calls are TRBV4-2 and TRBJ2-1; a weak D match, TRBD2 (6 bases). The V gene lost 4 bases and the J gene lost 5 bases, with 18 bases spanning the gap. Germline V gene data show CDR1 as LGHNA and CDR2 as YNFKEQ. The CDR3 length is 16 residues. The CDR3 is CASSPRGAGSHNEQFF. CDR3 DNA: TGTGCCAGCAGCCCCCGGGGTGCGGGATCACACAATGAGCAGTTCTTC.

CDR3 sequence (DNA): TGTGCCAGCAGTTACTCAGGGGGTAGAGAAAACATTCAGTACTTC. Amino acid sequence: CASSYSGGRENIQYF. The chain employs TRBV6-2 or TRBV6-3 and TRBJ2-4; D perhaps matches TRBD1 (6 bases). The CDR3 has 15 amino acids. Germline V gene lookup returns CDR1 MNHEY and CDR2 SVGEGT. Trimming took off 0 bases at V and 5 bases at J, with 11 bases between the two ends.

V and J are TRBV27 and TRBJ1-2, with 9 bases aligning to TRBD1. CDR1 is MNHEY and CDR2 is SMNVEV in the germline V gene (reference sequence). CDR3 length equals 14 residues. V trimming: 5 bases; J trimming: 4 bases; junction bases outside the gene matches: 5. As DNA, the CDR3 is TGTGCCAGCAGTCGAGCGGGACAGGGCTATGGCTACACCTTC. This gives the protein CASSRAGQGYGYTF.

The chain is built from TRBV18 and TRBJ2-7; 8 positions agree with TRBD2. This CDR3 has 15 amino acids. Germline trimming cut 3 bases from V and 2 bases from J; bases unmatched to any gene: 6. Germline V gene data show CDR1 as KGHSH and CDR2 as LQKENI. The CDR3 DNA sequence: TGTGCCAGCTCACCCGATGCGGGAGGTACCTACGAGCAGTACTTC. This codes for CASSPDAGGTYEQYF.